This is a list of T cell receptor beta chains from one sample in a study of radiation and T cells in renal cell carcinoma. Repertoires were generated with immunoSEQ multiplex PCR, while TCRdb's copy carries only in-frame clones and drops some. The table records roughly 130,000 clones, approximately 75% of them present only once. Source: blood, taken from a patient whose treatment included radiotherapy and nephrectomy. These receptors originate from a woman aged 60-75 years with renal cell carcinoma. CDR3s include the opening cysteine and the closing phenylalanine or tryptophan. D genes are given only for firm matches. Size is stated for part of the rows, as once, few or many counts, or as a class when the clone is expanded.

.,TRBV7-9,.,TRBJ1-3,TGTGCCAGCAGCTTGCGGCTGGGCACCGTTGGAAACACCATATATTTT,CASSLRLGTVGNTIYF
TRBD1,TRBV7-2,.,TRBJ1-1,TGTGCCAGCAGCTTAGAGGTCCTCCGGACAGGAGGAGCTTTCTTT,CASSLEVLRTGGAFF
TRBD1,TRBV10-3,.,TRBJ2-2,TGTGCCATCCACCAGACAGGGGAGGTTCTGGCCGGGGAGCTGTTTTTT,CAIHQTGEVLAGELFF
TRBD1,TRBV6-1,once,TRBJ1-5,TGTGCCAGCAGGGGACTGACAGGGGGCAATCAGCCCCAGCATTTT,CASRGLTGGNQPQHF
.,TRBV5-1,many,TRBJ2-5,TGCGCCAGCAGCTGGACAGTACCTCAAGAGACCCAGTACTTC,CASSWTVPQETQYF
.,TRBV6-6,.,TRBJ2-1,TGTGCCAGCAGCCCCAGGGGTAGCGGCGCCTACAATGAGCAGTTCTTC,CASSPRGSGAYNEQFF
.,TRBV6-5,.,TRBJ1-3,TGTGCCAGCAGTTCCCGAACAAGATTTATGAGCAACACCATATATTTT,CASSSRTRFMSNTIYF
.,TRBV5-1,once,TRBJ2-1,TGCGCCAGCAGCCCCTCGGGGGATGGGCCCTTCCAGGGTTTGCTCTTC,CASSPSGDGPFQGLLF
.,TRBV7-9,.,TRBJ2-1,TGTGCCAGCATCCCCCCACCTCGGGCCAAACTTTACAATGAGCAGTTCTTC,CASIPPPRAKLYNEQFF
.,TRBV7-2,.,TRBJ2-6,TGTGCCAGCAGCCTCCCGGGGGAAGGGAATCTCTTTGGGGCCAACGTCCTGACTTTC,CASSLPGEGNLFGANVLTF
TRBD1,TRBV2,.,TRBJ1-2,TGTGCCAGCAGTCCAGGACAGGGCTCTGGCTACACCTTC,CASSPGQGSGYTF
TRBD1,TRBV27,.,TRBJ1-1,TGTGCCAGCAGTACAGGGGGCGCGGTGACTGAAGCTTTCTTT,CASSTGGAVTEAFF
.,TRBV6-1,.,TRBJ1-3,TGTGCCAGCAGTGCCGGGACGGACTATGGAAACACCATATATTTT,CASSAGTDYGNTIYF
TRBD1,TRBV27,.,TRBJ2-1,TGTGCCAGCAGTTTAGACAGGGGGCGAAATGAGCAGTTCTTC,CASSLDRGRNEQFF
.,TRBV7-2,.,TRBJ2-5,TGTGCCAGCAGCTTAGCGCAGGCCTCAGAGACCCAGTACTTC,CASSLAQASETQYF
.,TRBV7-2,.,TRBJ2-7,TGTGCCAGCAGCCCCCGGACTCTTCCCTACGAGCAGTACTTC,CASSPRTLPYEQYF
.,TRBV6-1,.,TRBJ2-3,TGTGCCAGCAGTGCGGGTCCGGGGACCGGGCCCCTTTTTACGCAGTATTTT,CASSAGPGTGPLFTQYF
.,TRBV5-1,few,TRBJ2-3,TGCGCCAGCAGCTTGGATCAGATTGGCACAGATACGCAGTATTTT,CASSLDQIGTDTQYF
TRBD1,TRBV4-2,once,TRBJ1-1,TGTGCCAGCAGCCAAGATCCTGGGACAGTCCCTGAAGCTTTCTTT,CASSQDPGTVPEAFF
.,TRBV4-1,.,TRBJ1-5,TGCGCCAGCAGCCAATGGGGGCCCGATAGCAATCAGCCCCAGCATTTT,CASSQWGPDSNQPQHF
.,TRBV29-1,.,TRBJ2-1,TGCAGCGTTTACACAGGGAGCTCCTACAATGAGCAGTTCTTC,CSVYTGSSYNEQFF
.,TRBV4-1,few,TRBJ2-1,TGCGCCAGCAGCCAGTTCCGCGACAGGGAGGCCTACAATGAGCAGTTCTTC,CASSQFRDREAYNEQFF
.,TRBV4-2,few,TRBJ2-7,TGTGCCAGCAGCCAAGATAGGGCTAGCGACTCAAACTTC,CASSQDRASDSNF
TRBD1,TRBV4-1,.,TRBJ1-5,TGCGCCAGCAGCCAGCGGACAGGGGCCCCGCCCCAGGGTCAGCCCCAGCATTTT,CASSQRTGAPPQGQPQHF
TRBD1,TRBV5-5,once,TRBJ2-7,TGTGCCAGCAGCTTGGGGCGACAGGGTAGCTACGAGCAGTACTTC,CASSLGRQGSYEQYF
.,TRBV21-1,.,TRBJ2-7,TGTGCCAGCAGCAGAGCGAGGGGGCAGAACTACGAGCAGTACTTC,CASSRARGQNYEQYF
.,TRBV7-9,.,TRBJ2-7,TGTGCCAGCAGCTTAGAGAGGCAGGGCTACGAGCAGTACTTC,CASSLERQGYEQYF
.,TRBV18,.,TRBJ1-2,TGTGCCAGCTCACCCGGGAGGTTAGATGGCTACACCTTC,CASSPGRLDGYTF
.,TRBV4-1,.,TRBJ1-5,TGCGCCAGCAGCTTTCGCCTCAATCAGCCCCAGCATTTT,CASSFRLNQPQHF
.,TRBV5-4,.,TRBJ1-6,TGTGCCAGCAGCTTGGATGGGGGAGGGGGAAATAATTCACCCCTCCACTTT,CASSLDGGGGNNSPLHF
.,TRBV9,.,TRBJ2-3,TGTGCCAGCAGCGTAGTCTACACAGATACGCAGTATTTT,CASSVVYTDTQYF
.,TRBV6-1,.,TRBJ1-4,TGTGCCAGCAGTGAATACGCCGATGAAAAACTGTTTTTT,CASSEYADEKLFF
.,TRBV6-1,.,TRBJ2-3,TGTGCCAGCAGCCCGAGGGCAGGAGATACGCAGTATTTT,CASSPRAGDTQYF